This TCR beta chain was documented in a study of blood T cell repertoires in COVID-19. Libraries were prepared by immunoSEQ multiplex PCR; TCRdb keeps only in-frame clonotypes and omits some of them. The sample shows 200,000 to 250,000 clones, nearly 90% of them seen only once. Trimming removed 6 bases at V and 4 bases at J, with 13 bases between. CDR1 is MRHNA and CDR2 is SNTAGT in the germline V gene. The CDR3 is 15 residues long. This TCR derives from a man aged 25-45 years who had recovered from COVID-19. The sample consisted of PBMCs or T cells enriched from blood (not recorded which). The rearrangement joins TRBV6-4 to TRBJ1-6; D is perhaps TRBD1 (5 bases). CDR3 bases: TGTGCCAGCAGGGAACAGCGACAGTATAATTCACCCCTCCACTTT. Its protein product is CASREQRQYNSPLHF.